These T cell receptor beta chains were read from a single sample in a study of T cells expressing NK-cell markers. TCRdb derives one entry per CDR3 protein from the 5' RACE reads, leaving out DNA. Its table lists about 550,000 distinct CDR3 sequences. The sequencing sample was made of blood T cells: a sorted CD56 or NKG2C T cell subset, CD4+ or CD8+ T cells, or bulk PBMC T cells (not recorded which). These receptors were taken from a man between 18 and 35 years old in good health. CDR3s include the opening cysteine and the closing phenylalanine or tryptophan.

j_call v_call cdr3_aa
TRBJ2-1 TRBV20-1 CSARDGGGVQFF
TRBJ2-1 TRBV30 CAWRIGSGAGEQFF
TRBJ2-4 TRBV20-1 CSARGVPAEYF
TRBJ2-2 TRBV5-1 CASSLEPKGGPAGELFF
TRBJ1-3 TRBV7-9 CASSLGATTGDTIYF
TRBJ1-5 TRBV19 CASGQRNQPQHF
TRBJ2-7 TRBV28 CASSSRGEQYF
TRBJ2-7 TRBV10-3 CATSPGLAGSSYEQYF
TRBJ2-7 TRBV20-1 CSADPGQSIHEQYF
TRBJ1-5 TRBV12-3/TRBV12-4 CASSDTGTGRPQHF
TRBJ2-4 TRBV5-1 CASSFGTEAVWGKNIQYF
TRBJ1-1 TRBV11-2 CASSLDTFEAFF
TRBJ2-5 TRBV7-9 CASSADRGFQYF
TRBJ2-7 TRBV12-3/TRBV12-4 CASSFEGQSREQYF
TRBJ2-3 TRBV9 CASSAAGGLTDTQYF
TRBJ2-1 TRBV24-1 CATSDLADNEQFF
TRBJ2-1 TRBV7-9 CASSLEVSSGTYNEQFF
TRBJ2-4 TRBV3-1 CASSQTATGQFTKNIQYF
TRBJ2-2 TRBV7-7 CASSASGAGSGELFF
TRBJ2-3 TRBV20-1 CSASIGLALTDTQYF
TRBJ2-3 TRBV7-9 CASRSGDADTQYF
TRBJ2-1 TRBV12-3/TRBV12-4 CASTPGILLPEDNEQFF
TRBJ1-1 TRBV12-3/TRBV12-4 CASSFFRERAFF
TRBJ2-1 TRBV7-6 CASSAGLAGPRGDNEQFF
TRBJ1-5 TRBV7-8 CASSLAGGTLFQPQHF
TRBJ2-7 TRBV11-2 CASSSRGTGYSEQYF
TRBJ2-1 TRBV7-2 CASSLGGVALNEQFF
TRBJ2-1 TRBV7-3 CASSLRTSGTEQFF
TRBJ1-1 TRBV7-3 CASGRVDTEAFF
TRBJ1-2 TRBV20-1 CSARGTGGTSNYGYTF
TRBJ2-5 TRBV29-1 CSLGLTQETQYF
TRBJ2-5 TRBV5-1 CASRMGSGRTEETQYF
TRBJ2-5 TRBV28 CASNPTGTDKTQYF